A selection of T cell receptor beta chains follows, all from one sample in a study of technical replicates of blood from a handful of donors. Using immunoSEQ multiplex PCR, the repertoire was profiled, and TCRdb retains in-frame clones only, with some absent. The table has about 86,000 clones, 95% to 96% seen once. Sample: T cells isolated from PBMCs. All receptors derive from a human donor in good health. Both conserved end residues are part of each CDR3. The D gene is left open where the match is weak. Part of the rows lack a size; the others show once, few, many or a class for expanded clones.

abundance | j_gene | d_gene | v_gene | CDR3nt | CDR3aa
once | TRBJ2-7 | TRBD2 | TRBV7-3 | TGTGCCAGCAGCCCGAGCGGGGGATACTACGAGCAGTACTTC | CASSPSGGYYEQYF
. | TRBJ1-2 | . | TRBV9 | TGTGCCAGCAGCGGCGGACAGTCCTATGGCTACACCTTC | CASSGGQSYGYTF
. | TRBJ2-7 | TRBD2 | TRBV7-3 | TGTGCCAGCAGTAAACTAGCGGGAGATGACGAGCAGTACTTC | CASSKLAGDDEQYF
. | TRBJ2-3 | . | TRBV4-1 | TGCGCCAGCAGCCCCCCCCGCGACAATACGCAGTATTTT | CASSPPRDNTQYF
. | TRBJ2-3 | . | TRBV29-1 | TGCAGCGTTGAACGTACGGCTAGCTCCACAGATACGCAGTATTTT | CSVERTASSTDTQYF
once | TRBJ2-1 | TRBD2 | TRBV5-8 | TGTGCCAGCAGCCCCGGGACTAGCGGCTACAATGAGCAGTTCTTC | CASSPGTSGYNEQFF
. | TRBJ2-1 | . | TRBV9 | TGTGCCAGCAGCGTAGACGATTTTAGGAGCAATGAGCAGTTCTTC | CASSVDDFRSNEQFF
. | TRBJ1-1 | TRBD1 | TRBV2 | TGTGCCAGCAGTGACCAGAGACAGGGGGCTATCACTGAAGCTTTCTTT | CASSDQRQGAITEAFF
. | TRBJ2-1 | TRBD1 | TRBV7-3 | TGTGCCAGCAGCTTAACCACGACAGGGTCCTACAATGAGCAGTTCTTC | CASSLTTTGSYNEQFF
. | TRBJ2-3 | TRBD2 | TRBV7-9 | TGTGCCAGCAGCCCCGTTACGGGGGGGGGCACAGATACGCAGTATTTT | CASSPVTGGGTDTQYF
. | TRBJ2-1 | . | TRBV28 | TGTGCCAGCAGTTCGCCCACCAGCCCCGGGGGAGGTGAGCAGTTCTTC | CASSSPTSPGGGEQFF
. | TRBJ2-1 | . | TRBV18 | TGTGCCAGCTCACCACTTATTAGAGGAGGGGTCTACAATGAGCAGTTCTTC | CASSPLIRGGVYNEQFF
. | TRBJ2-2 | . | TRBV11-3 | TGTGCCAGCAGCTTAGATCTTAGCGGGGAGCTGTTTTTT | CASSLDLSGELFF
. | TRBJ2-1 | TRBD2 | TRBV7-6 | TGTGCCAGCAGCTTAGCGCCCCCTAGCGGGAACTACCCAAGCTCCTACAATGAGCAGTTCTTC | CASSLAPPSGNYPSSYNEQFF
. | TRBJ2-2 | . | TRBV6-1 | TGTGCCAGCAGTGAAATCCCCGCCCAGAGGGGGGAGCTGTTTTTT | CASSEIPAQRGELFF
. | TRBJ2-3 | . | TRBV10-1 | TGCGCCAGCAGTGAGACGGGCACAGATACGCAGTATTTT | CASSETGTDTQYF
. | TRBJ2-1 | TRBD2 | TRBV27 | TGTGCCAGCAGTCCCTCTAGCGGGGATCCCAATGAGCAGTTCTTC | CASSPSSGDPNEQFF